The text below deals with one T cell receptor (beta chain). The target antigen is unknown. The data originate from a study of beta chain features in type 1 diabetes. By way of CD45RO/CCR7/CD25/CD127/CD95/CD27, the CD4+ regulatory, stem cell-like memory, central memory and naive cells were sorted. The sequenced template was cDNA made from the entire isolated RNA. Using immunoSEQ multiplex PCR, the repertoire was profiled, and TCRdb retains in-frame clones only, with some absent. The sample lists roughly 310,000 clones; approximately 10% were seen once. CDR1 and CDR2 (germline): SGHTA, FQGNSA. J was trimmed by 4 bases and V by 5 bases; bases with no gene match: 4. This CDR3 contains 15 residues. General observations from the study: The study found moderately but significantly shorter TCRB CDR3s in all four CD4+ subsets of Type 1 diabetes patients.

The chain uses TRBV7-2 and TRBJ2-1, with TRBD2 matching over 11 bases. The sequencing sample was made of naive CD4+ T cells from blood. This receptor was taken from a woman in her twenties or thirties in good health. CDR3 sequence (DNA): TGTGCCAGCAGCCAGATAGCGGGAGGGTACAATGAGCAGTTCTTC. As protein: CASSQIAGGYNEQFF.